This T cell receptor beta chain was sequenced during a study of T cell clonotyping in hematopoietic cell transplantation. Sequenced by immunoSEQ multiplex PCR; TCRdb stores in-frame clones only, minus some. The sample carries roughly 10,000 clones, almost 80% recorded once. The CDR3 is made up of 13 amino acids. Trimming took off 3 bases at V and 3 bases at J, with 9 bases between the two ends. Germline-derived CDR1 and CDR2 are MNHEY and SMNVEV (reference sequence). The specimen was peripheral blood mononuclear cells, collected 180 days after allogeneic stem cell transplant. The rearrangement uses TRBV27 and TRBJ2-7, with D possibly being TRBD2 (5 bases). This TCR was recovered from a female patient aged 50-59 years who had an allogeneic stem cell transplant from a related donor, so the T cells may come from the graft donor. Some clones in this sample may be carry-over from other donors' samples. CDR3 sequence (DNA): TGTGCCAGCAGTTTCCGGGGTATCTACGAGCAGTACTTC. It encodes CASSFRGIYEQYF.